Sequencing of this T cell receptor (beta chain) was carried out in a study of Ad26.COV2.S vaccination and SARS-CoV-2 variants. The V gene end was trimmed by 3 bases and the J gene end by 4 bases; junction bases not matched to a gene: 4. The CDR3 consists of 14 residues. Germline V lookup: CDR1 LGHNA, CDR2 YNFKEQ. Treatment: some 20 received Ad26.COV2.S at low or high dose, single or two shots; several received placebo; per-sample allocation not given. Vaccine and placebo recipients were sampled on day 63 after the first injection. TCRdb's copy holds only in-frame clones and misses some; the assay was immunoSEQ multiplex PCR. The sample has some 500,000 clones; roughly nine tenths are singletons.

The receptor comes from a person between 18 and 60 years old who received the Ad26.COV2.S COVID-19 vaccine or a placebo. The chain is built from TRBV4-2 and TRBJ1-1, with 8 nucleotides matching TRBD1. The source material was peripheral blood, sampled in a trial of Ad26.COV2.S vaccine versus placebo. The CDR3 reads CASSHPDRGTEAFF. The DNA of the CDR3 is TGTGCCAGCAGCCATCCCGACAGGGGCACTGAAGCTTTCTTT.